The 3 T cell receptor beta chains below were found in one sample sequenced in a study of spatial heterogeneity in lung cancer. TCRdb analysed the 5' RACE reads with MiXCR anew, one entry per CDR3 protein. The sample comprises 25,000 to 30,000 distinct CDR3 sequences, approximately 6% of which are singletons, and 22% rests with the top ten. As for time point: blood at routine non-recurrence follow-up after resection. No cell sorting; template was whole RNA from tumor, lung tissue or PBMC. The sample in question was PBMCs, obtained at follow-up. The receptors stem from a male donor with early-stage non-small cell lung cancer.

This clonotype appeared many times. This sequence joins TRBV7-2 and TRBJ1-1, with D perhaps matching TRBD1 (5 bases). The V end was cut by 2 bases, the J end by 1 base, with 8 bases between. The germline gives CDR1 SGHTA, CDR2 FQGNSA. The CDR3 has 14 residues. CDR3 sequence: CASSLQGTNTEAFF. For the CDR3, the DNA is TGTGCCAGCAGCTTACAGGGAACGAACACTGAAGCTTTCTTT.

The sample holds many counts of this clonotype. The DNA of the CDR3 is TGTGCCAGCAGCCGGAAAGGACAGGGGAGCTCACCCCTCCACTTT. Protein product: CASSRKGQGSSPLHF. This sequence joins TRBV3-1 and TRBJ1-6, with 9 bases matching TRBD1. Germline loops: CDR1 LGHDT, CDR2 YNNKEL (reference sequence). CDR3 length equals 15 residues. V lost 4 bases, J lost 10 bases, and 8 bases stayed unmatched.

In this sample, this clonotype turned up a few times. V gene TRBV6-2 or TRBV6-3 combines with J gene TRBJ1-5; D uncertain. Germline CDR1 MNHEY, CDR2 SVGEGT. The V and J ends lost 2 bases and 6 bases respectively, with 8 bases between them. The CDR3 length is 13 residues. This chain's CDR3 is CASSYTGLQPQHF. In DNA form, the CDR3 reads TGTGCCAGCAGTTACACCGGCCTTCAGCCCCAGCATTTT.